This TCR beta chain was identified in a study of cytomegalovirus exposure and HLA in healthy donors. Use of 60 Vbeta and 13 Jbeta primers characterized the PCR. The table came from immunoSEQ multiplex PCR; TCRdb's copy has only in-frame clones and leaves some out. Here the sample spans 180,000 or so clones, roughly 9.4% being singletons. Trimming left V 2 bases short and J 6 bases short, with 8 bases between. The CDR3 spans 13 residues. Germline V CDR1 and CDR2: KGHSH, LQKENI. This clone has more than one count but fewer than ten. The antigen remains unidentified. Study results and limitations: In a later analysis, an Asian-associated ancestry cluster reportedly showed fewer N-insertions than the approximately 660-donor mean. As was reported, the HLA-A and HLA-B alleles of most subjects were accurately predicted from TCR beta sequences.

The chain recombines TRBV18 with TRBJ2-1; D gene unclear. This sequence originates from a woman aged 25 to 45 in good health and CMV-seropositive. The sample comprised PBMCs. The CDR3, as DNA: TGTGCCAGCTCACCATCGGTTTCCAATGAGCAGTTCTTC. Translated, it gives CASSPSVSNEQFF.